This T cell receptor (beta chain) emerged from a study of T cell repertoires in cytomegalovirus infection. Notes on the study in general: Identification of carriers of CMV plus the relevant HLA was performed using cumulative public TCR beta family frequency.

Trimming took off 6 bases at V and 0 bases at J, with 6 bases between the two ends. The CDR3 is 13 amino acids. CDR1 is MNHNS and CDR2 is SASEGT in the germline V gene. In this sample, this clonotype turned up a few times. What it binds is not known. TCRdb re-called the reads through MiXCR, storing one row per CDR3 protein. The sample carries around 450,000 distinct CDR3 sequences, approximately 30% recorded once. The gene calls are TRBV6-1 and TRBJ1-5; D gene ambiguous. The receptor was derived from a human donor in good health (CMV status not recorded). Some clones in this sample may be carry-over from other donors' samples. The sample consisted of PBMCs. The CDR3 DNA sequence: TGTGCCAGCAGGGACTATAGCAATCAGCCCCAGCATTTT. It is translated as CASRDYSNQPQHF.